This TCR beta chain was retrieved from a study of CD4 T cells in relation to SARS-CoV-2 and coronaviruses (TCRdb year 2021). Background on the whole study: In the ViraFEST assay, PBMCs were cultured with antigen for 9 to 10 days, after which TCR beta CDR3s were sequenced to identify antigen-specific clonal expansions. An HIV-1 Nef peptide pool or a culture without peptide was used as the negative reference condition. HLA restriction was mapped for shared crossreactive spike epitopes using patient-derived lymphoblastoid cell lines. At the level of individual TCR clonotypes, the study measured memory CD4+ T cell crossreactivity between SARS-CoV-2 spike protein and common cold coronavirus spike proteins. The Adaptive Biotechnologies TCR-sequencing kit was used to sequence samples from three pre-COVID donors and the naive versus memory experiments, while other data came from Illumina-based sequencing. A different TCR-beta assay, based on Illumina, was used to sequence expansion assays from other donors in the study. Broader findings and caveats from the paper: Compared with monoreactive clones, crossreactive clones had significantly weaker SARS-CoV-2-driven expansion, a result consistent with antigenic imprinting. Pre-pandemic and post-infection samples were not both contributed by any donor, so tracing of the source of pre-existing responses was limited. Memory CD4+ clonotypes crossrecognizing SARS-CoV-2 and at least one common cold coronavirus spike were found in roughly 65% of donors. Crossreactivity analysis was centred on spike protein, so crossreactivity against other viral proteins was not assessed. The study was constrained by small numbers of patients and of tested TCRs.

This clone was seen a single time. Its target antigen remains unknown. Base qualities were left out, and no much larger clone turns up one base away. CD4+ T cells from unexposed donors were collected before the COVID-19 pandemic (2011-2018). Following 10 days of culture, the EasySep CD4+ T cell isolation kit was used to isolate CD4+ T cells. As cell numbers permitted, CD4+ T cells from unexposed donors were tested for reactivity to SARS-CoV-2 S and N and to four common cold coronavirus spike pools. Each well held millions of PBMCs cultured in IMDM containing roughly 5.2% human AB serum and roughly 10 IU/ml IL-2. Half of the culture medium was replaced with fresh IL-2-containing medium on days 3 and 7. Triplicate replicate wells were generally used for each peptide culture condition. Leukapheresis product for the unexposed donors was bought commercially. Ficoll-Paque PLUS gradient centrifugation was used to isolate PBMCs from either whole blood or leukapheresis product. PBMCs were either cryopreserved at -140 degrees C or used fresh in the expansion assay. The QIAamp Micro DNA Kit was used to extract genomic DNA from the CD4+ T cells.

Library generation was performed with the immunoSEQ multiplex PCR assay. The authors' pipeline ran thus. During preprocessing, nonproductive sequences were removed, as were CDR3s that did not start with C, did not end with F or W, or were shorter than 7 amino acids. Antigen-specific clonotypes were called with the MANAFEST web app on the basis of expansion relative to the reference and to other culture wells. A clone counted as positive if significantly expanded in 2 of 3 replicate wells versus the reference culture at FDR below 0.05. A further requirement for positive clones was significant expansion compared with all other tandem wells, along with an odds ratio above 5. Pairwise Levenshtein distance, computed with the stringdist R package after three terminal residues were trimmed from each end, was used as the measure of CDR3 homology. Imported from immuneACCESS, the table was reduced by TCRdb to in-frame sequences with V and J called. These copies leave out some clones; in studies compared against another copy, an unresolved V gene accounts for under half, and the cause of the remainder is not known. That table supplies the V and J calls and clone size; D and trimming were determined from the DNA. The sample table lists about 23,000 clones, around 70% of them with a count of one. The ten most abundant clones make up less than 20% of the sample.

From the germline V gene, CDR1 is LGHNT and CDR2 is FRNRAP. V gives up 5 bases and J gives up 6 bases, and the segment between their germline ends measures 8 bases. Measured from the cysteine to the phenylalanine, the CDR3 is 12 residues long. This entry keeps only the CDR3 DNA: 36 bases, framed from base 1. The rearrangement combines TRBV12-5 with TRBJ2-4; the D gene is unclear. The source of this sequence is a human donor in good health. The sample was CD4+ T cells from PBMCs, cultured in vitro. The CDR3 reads CASGLLGNIQYF. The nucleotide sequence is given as TGTGCTAGTGGTCTTCTGGGAAACATTCAGTACTTC.